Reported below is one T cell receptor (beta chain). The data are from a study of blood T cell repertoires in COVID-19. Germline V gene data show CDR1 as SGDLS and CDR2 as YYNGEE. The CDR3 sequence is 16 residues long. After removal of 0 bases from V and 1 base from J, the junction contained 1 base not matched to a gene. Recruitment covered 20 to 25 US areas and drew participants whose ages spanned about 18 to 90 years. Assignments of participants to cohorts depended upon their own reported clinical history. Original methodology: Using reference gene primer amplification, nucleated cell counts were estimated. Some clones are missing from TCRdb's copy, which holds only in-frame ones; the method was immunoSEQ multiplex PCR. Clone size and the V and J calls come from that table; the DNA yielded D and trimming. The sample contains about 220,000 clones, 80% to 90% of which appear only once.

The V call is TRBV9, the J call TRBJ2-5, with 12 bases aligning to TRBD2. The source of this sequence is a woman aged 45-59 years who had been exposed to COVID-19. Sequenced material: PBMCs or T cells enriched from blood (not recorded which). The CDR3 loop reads CASSVEGLAGQETQYF. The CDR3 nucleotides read TGTGCCAGCAGCGTAGAGGGACTAGCGGGCCAAGAGACCCAGTACTTC.